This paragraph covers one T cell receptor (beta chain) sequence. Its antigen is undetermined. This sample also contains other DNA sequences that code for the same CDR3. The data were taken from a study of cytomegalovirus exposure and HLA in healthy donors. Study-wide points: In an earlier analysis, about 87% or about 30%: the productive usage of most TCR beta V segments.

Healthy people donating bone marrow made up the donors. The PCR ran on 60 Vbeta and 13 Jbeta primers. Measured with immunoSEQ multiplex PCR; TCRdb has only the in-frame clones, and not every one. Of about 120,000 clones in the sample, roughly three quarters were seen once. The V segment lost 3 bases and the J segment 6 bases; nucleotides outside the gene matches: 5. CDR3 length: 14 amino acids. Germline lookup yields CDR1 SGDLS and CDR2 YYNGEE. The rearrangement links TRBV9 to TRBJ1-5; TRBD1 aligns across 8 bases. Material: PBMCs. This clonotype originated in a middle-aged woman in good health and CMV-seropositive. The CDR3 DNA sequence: TGTGCCAGCAGCGCCGGACAGGGACGTCAGCCCCAGCATTTT. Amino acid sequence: CASSAGQGRQPQHF.